The clone carrying this TCR beta chain was observed at least ten times. This entry comes from a study of CD8 T cells in ankylosing spondylitis. With 4 bases clipped from V and 5 bases from J, the junction kept 8 bases outside the gene matches. The CDR3 runs to 16 residues. CDR1 and CDR2 (germline): SGHDT, YYEEEE. Quantitative molecular-barcoded 5'-RACE generated the TCR beta libraries. TCRdb reprocessed the 5' RACE reads via MiXCR and lists one record per CDR3 protein. Of about 240,000 distinct CDR3 sequences listed, roughly 10% are singletons. Input material: blood, either unsorted or a sorted T cell fraction (not recorded which). The sequence came from a male donor with ankylosing spondylitis or in good health (not recorded which). The chain carries TRBV5-6 and TRBJ2-3; 12 bases line up with TRBD2. CDR3 DNA: TGTGCCAGCAGCACAGGACTAGCGGGGATCGTAGATACGCAGTATTTT. Its translation is CASSTGLAGIVDTQYF.